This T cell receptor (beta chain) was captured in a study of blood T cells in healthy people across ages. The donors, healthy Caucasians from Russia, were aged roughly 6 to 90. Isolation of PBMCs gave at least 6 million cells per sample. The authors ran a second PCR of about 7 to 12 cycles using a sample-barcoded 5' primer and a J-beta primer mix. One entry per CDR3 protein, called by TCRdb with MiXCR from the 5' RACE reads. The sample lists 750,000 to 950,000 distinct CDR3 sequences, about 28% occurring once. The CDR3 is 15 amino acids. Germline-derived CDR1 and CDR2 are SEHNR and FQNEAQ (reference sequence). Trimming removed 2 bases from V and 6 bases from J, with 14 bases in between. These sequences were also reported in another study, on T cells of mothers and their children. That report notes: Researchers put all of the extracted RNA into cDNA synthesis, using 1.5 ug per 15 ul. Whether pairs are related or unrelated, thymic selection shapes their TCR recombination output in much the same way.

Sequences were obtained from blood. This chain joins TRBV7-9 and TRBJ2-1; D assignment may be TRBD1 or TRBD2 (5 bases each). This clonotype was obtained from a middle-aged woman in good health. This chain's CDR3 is CASSLQRGLFNEQFF. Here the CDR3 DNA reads TGTGCCAGCAGCTTACAGAGGGGTCTCTTCAATGAGCAGTTCTTC.